This T cell receptor beta chain emerged from a study of cytomegalovirus exposure and HLA in healthy donors (dated by TCRdb to 2017 to 2019). Study-level background: An earlier analysis of more than 550 of the donors reported 250 to 300 Gb of sequence data and 95 million to 140 million unique TCR beta sequences obtained from roughly 170 million T cells. An earlier analysis of some 600 of the donors applied high-throughput TCR beta sequencing to assess whether each TCR beta V gene segment acted as functional or pseudogenic. Both class I and class II loci were covered by HLA typing, at four-digit resolution. The number of typed donors differed by locus: 629-630 for A, B, C, DRB1 and DQB1; 522 for DQA1; around 580 for DPA1; and 450 to 480 for DPB1. To predict cytomegalovirus infection status, the study brought together high-throughput TCR immunosequencing, statistical association of individual TCRs with disease status, and machine learning. Donor age, sex, ethnicity and CMV serostatus were collected together with the repertoire data. The study used immunosequencing to profile the T cell repertoires of 666 subjects and linked those repertoires to cytomegalovirus serostatus. Every repertoire in the discovery cohort had been generated on one and the same sequencing platform. Besides the first cohort of 500 to 700 subjects, a separate validation cohort made up of 90 to 150 different subjects was used. In a later genetic analysis, genome-wide SNP genotypes for about 55% of the roughly 670 donors were used, and that subset was treated as a discovery cohort. Among the roughly 390 genotyped donors, around 81% belonged to the genetic ancestry cluster associated with self-reported Caucasian donors. Rather than using new phenotypic data, the later analysis identified candidate immune exposures from TCR beta sequences and from how often those sequences occurred across donors. The study was designed to test whether signatures of past pathogen exposure could be identified by cataloging public T cell receptors. About five DR-DQ haplotypes were treated as single units for association and clustering because of strong linkage in the cohort. To study patterns of TCR occurrence, a later analysis re-analyzed previously published TCR beta repertoires from just over 650 donors and added high-resolution HLA genotyping. Around 320 gigabases of sequencing data and approximately 93 million unique TCR sequences were included in an early release covering under 650 HLA-typed donors. On average, about 240,000 unique TCR beta nucleotide sequences were sequenced per donor among 398 genotyped donors of the cohort, with roughly 18% of those sequences being non-productive. What the authors observed across the whole study: Because HLA typing was unavailable for some donors at each locus, only the typed subset was used in association tests. A later analysis found that most CMV-associated TCR beta chains appeared HLA-restricted, with HLA associations seemingly driven largely by CMV exposure. Specific HLA alleles were associated with more than 15,000 TCR beta sequences at a false discovery rate of 0.05 in a later analysis. In an earlier analysis of about 600 of the donors, most TCR beta V segments appeared in productive rearrangements about 90% or about 30% of the time, broadly matching IMGT annotations. The classifier was reported to diagnose cytomegalovirus status with high specificity and sensitivity in both the original cohort and the validation cohort. A further reported finding was that TCR beta sequences accurately predicted the HLA-A and HLA-B alleles for most subjects in the first cohort. It was suggested by the authors that the approach could potentially be generalized to other disease states and immunological phenotypes. A later genetic analysis reported fewer N-insertions in productive TCRs among donors in an Asian-associated ancestry cluster than the roughly 700-donor mean. In a later analysis, the rate of TCR association differed among HLA loci, with DRB1 alleles having the most associated TCRs and HLA-C alleles having the fewest. In vitro tests confirmed that three of the cytomegalovirus-associated TCR beta chains recognize cytomegalovirus antigens. Correlated functional status among segregating V segments might be attributable to linkage disequilibrium, but an unknown experimental factor could not be ruled out. A later analysis found that HLA-associated TCR beta chains were more clonally expanded and had lower generation probabilities than equally common non-associated chains. The presence/absence analyses assumed that sequencing depth was roughly uniform across donors, and that assumption may not be true. The sequencing pipeline was judged likely to have produced a cluster of highly shared sequence variants as a technical artifact. Across donors, most TCR sequences were observed very rarely, whereas some public TCRs were present in many individuals. When HLA alleles, especially DR and DQ, strongly co-occurred, TCR associations were difficult to assign to individual alleles. Only TCR beta chains were sequenced in this cohort, and the absence of alpha or paired-chain data limited detectable features. Immune exposure information for the cohort was limited to CMV serostatus. According to a later analysis, parvovirus B19, influenza, CMV and Epstein-Barr virus appeared linked to several top co-occurrence clusters. Because the 87-base-pair reads could not distinguish some IMGT-functional V segments, including TRBV6-2 and TRBV6-3, those segments were excluded. In a later genetic analysis, a missense DCLRE1C variant was associated with V-gene and J-gene trimming of TCR beta chains, and the association was replicated in an independent cohort. The study gave a list of about 170 TCR beta chains associated with cytomegalovirus. Because counts were too low, around 18 rarely observed V segments, including chromosome 9 orphons, were left out of the earlier analysis of several hundred of the donors.

For this clone: Its binding antigen is unknown. Within one base of it there is no much larger clone, and no base qualities were kept.

The germline V and J ends show losses of 6 bases and 0 bases respectively, and no gene match explains 6 bases of the junction. CDR1 SGHRS and CDR2 YFSETQ were looked up in the germline V gene. The cysteine opens and the phenylalanine closes a CDR3 of 16 amino acids. Of the read, only the CDR3 DNA is kept; its 48 bases are in frame from base 1. The library was prepared using the immunoSEQ multiplex PCR assay. The multiplex PCR relied on a mix of 60 forward primers for TCR Vbeta segments and 13 reverse primers for TCR Jbeta segments. The CDR3 region of rearranged TCR beta genes was amplified from genomic DNA with a multiplex PCR assay. On the Illumina HiSeq System, the amplified TCR beta libraries were sequenced as 87-base-pair reads. Per the source publication's procedure: A later analysis tallied 75 million to 95 million unique TCR beta chains across the 700 or so repertoires, and roughly 11 million of those chains were shared by two or more donors. A nearest-neighbor algorithm error-corrected the raw reads and collapsed the reads into unique sequences, merging closely related sequences to remove PCR and sequencing errors. Alignment of CDR3 sequences to IMGT reference sequences was used to assign V, D and J gene segments. Each retained sequence needed at least a six-nucleotide match to both a V gene segment and a J gene segment. Rearrangements were classified as productive when the CDR3 lacked stop codons and remained in frame with V and J, and all other rearrangements were classified as non-productive. CDR3 was defined by IMGT convention, running from the second conserved V-encoded cysteine to the conserved J-encoded phenylalanine. In an earlier analysis of more than 550 of the donors, sequences lacking an unambiguous match to a single V gene segment were excluded. In an earlier analysis of several hundred of the donors, V segments were called functional above 56.7% productive rearrangements and were called segregating when the between-donor standard deviation exceeded 5%. To diagnose cytomegalovirus status from the catalog of TCR beta chain sequences, a statistical classification framework was built. A later analysis assigned V and J genes by comparing TCR nucleotide sequences with IMGT/GENE-DB human TR gene sequences. The TCRdist pipeline was used in a later analysis to assign CDR3 sequences and most-parsimonious VDJ recombination scenarios. In a later analysis, each TCR beta chain was defined by its CDR3 amino acid sequence together with its V-gene family, and reads lacking a unique V-gene family were excluded. In a later analysis, approximately 590 highly shared, low-generation-probability nucleotide sequences were removed to address suspected cross-contamination and a sequencing artifact. For each public chain, a later analysis derived a clonal expansion index from normalized ranks of inferred template counts within each repertoire. A later analysis computed generation probabilities with a VDJ recombination model fitted to out-of-frame rearrangements, and checked the results against IGoR. In a later analysis, TCR-TCR, TCR-HLA and TCR-CMV co-occurrence was scored with hypergeometric tests, and a repertoire-size bias correction was applied to TCR pairs. A later analysis estimated false discovery rates by permuting HLA or CMV assignments 20 times. In a later analysis, co-occurring TCRs were grouped with DBSCAN, and TCRdist sequence similarity was added when clustering was performed within HLA-allele-positive subsets. Co-occurrence clustering excluded repertoires with fewer than 30,000 or more than 120,000 public chains, plus five with anomalous nucleotide sharing. Here the immuneACCESS table is served through TCRdb, limited to in-frame sequences with V and J called. Missing clones are a known gap in these copies; in checked studies unresolved V genes cover under half, and the rest lacks a known reason. The V and J calls and clone size are taken from that table; D and trimming were inferred from the DNA. Recorded for this sample are around 190,000 clones; 81% of them occurred a single time. Clones ranked in the top ten supply 3.4% of the sample.

The cohort was made up of around 720 healthy bone marrow donors. At the time of sampling, every cohort member was nominally healthy, though immune exposures that went unrecorded were likely present. The donor was CMV seropositive and belonged to the group of more than 250 seropositive cohort members. Each donor provided a peripheral blood sample, and peripheral blood mononuclear cells were used for TCR beta sequencing. Genomic DNA was extracted from the blood cell samples with the Qiagen DNeasy Blood Extraction Kit. The chain couples TRBV5-1 to TRBJ2-6, and 7 junction bases match TRBD1. Sequenced: PBMCs. The receptor's source is a man aged 40-49 years in good health and CMV-seropositive. The CDR3 loop reads CASTGQASSGANVLTF. The bases are TGCGCCAGCACTGGACAGGCGAGCTCTGGGGCCAACGTCCTGACTTTC.